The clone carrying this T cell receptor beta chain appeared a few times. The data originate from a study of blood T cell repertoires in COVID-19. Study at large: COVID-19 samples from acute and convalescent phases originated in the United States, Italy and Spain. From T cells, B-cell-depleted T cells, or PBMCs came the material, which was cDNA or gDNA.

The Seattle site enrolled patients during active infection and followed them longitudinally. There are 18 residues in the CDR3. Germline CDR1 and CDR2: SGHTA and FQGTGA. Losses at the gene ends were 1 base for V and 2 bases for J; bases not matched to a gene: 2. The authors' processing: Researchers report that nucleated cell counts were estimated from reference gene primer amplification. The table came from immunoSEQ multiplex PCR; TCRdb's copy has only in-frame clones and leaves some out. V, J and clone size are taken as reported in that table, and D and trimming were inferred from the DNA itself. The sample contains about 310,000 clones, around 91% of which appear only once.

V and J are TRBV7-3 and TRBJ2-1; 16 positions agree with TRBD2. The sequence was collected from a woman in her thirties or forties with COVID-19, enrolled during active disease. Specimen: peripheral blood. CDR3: CASSLKGLAGGPYNEQFF. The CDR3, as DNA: TGTGCCAGCAGCTTAAAGGGACTAGCGGGGGGGCCCTACAATGAGCAGTTCTTC.